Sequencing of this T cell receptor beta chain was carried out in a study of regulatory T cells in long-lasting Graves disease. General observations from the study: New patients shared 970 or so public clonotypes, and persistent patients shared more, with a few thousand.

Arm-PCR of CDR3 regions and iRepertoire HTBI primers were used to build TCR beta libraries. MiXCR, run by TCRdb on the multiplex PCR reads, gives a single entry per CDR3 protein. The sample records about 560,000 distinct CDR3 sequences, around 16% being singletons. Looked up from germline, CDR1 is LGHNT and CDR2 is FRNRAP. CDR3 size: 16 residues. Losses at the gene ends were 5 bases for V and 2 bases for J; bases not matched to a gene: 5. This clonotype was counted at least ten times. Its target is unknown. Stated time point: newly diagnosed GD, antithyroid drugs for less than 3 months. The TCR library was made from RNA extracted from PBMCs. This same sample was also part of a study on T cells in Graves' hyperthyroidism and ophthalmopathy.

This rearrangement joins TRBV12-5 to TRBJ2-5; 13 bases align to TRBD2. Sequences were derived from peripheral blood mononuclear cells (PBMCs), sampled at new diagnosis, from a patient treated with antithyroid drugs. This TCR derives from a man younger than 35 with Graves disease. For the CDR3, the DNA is TGTGCTAGTGGTATCGGACTAGCGGGAGAACAAGAGACCCAGTACTTC. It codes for CASGIGLAGEQETQYF. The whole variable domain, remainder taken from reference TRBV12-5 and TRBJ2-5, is DARVTQTPRHKVTEMGQEVTMRCQPILGHNTVFWYRQTMMQGLELLAYFRNRAPLDDSGMPKDRFSAEMPDATLATLKIQPSEPRDSAVYFCASGIGLAGEQETQYFGPGTRLLVL.